Listed below are T cell receptor beta chains from one sample, sequenced in a study of blood T cell repertoires in COVID-19. Data came from immunoSEQ multiplex PCR; TCRdb stores just in-frame clones and leaves some out. The data show about 240,000 clones, around 83% seen once. The sample consisted of peripheral blood. Receptor source: a woman older than 75 with acute or convalescent COVID-19. Each CDR3 is given with its conserved first and last residue. The order of the fields is CDR3 DNA, CDR3 protein, clone size, D gene, V gene, J gene. A D gene is named only where the DNA matches it firmly. Only part of the rows carry a size: once, few, many, or a class if the clone is expanded.

CDR3 DNA: TGTGCCAGTAGTCCCCGGGGAGGAGGTCAGCCCCAGCATTTT
CDR3 protein: CASSPRGGGQPQHF
clone size: few
D gene: NA
V gene: TRBV19
J gene: TRBJ1-5

CDR3 DNA: TGTGCCAGCAGCTCCCGGGACAGGAGCTACGAGCAGTACTTC
CDR3 protein: CASSSRDRSYEQYF
clone size: NA
D gene: TRBD1
V gene: TRBV11-1
J gene: TRBJ2-7

CDR3 DNA: TGTGCCAGCACCAGGGCGAACATGAACACTGAAGCTTTCTTT
CDR3 protein: CASTRANMNTEAFF
clone size: NA
D gene: NA
V gene: TRBV6-5
J gene: TRBJ1-1

CDR3 DNA: TGTGCCTGGAGTGTAAAGCGGCTAGCGGGGGGAGGGACACACAATGAGCAGTTCTTC
CDR3 protein: CAWSVKRLAGGGTHNEQFF
clone size: few
D gene: TRBD2
V gene: TRBV30
J gene: TRBJ2-1

CDR3 DNA: TGCAGTGTACAGGGGGTCGGTGGCTACACCTTC
CDR3 protein: CSVQGVGGYTF
clone size: NA
D gene: TRBD1
V gene: TRBV20-1
J gene: TRBJ1-2

CDR3 DNA: TGTGCCAGCAGTTACTCGACGGGGTTCTCTGGAAACACCATATATTTT
CDR3 protein: CASSYSTGFSGNTIYF
clone size: NA
D gene: NA
V gene: TRBV6-5
J gene: TRBJ1-3

CDR3 DNA: TGTGCCAGCAGCCGGACAGGGCCTAACTATGGCTACACCTTC
CDR3 protein: CASSRTGPNYGYTF
clone size: NA
D gene: TRBD1
V gene: TRBV3-1/TRBV3-2
J gene: TRBJ1-2

CDR3 DNA: TGTGCCAGCAGTGCAGGGTTAGGCTACAATGAGCAGTTCTTC
CDR3 protein: CASSAGLGYNEQFF
clone size: NA
D gene: NA
V gene: TRBV2
J gene: TRBJ2-1

CDR3 DNA: TGTGCCAGCAGCTCCCGTCTCCTAGCGGGGGGAGATACGCAGTATTTT
CDR3 protein: CASSSRLLAGGDTQYF
clone size: NA
D gene: TRBD2
V gene: TRBV5-4
J gene: TRBJ2-3

CDR3 DNA: TGTGCCAGCAGTGTCCAGGGCGACTATGGCTACACCTTC
CDR3 protein: CASSVQGDYGYTF
clone size: NA
D gene: NA
V gene: TRBV2
J gene: TRBJ1-2

CDR3 DNA: TGTGCCAGCAGCCAGGGGGCCCCTAATTCACCCCTCCACTTT
CDR3 protein: CASSQGAPNSPLHF
clone size: NA
D gene: NA
V gene: TRBV3-1/TRBV3-2
J gene: TRBJ1-6

CDR3 DNA: TGTGCCAGTAGTATGGGCTACCAAGGCGAAAAACTGTTTTTT
CDR3 protein: CASSMGYQGEKLFF
clone size: NA
D gene: NA
V gene: TRBV19
J gene: TRBJ1-4

CDR3 DNA: TGTGCCAGCAGCTCTCGGACTAGCAGCGTTTACGATGAGCAGTTCTTC
CDR3 protein: CASSSRTSSVYDEQFF
clone size: NA
D gene: TRBD2
V gene: TRBV7-9
J gene: TRBJ2-1

CDR3 DNA: TGTGCCAGCACCGATATGACAGGGGGGAACACTGAAGCTTTCTTT
CDR3 protein: CASTDMTGGNTEAFF
clone size: NA
D gene: TRBD1
V gene: TRBV6-5
J gene: TRBJ1-1

CDR3 DNA: TGTGCCAGCATCATGGGACAGTCCCGGGGTGAGCAGTACTTC
CDR3 protein: CASIMGQSRGEQYF
clone size: NA
D gene: TRBD1
V gene: TRBV28
J gene: TRBJ2-7

CDR3 DNA: TGTGCCAGCAGCTTATCATACAGGGGAAAACTGTTTTTT
CDR3 protein: CASSLSYRGKLFF
clone size: NA
D gene: TRBD1
V gene: TRBV7-2
J gene: TRBJ1-4

CDR3 DNA: TGTGCCTGGAGTCCGGGACACGTTAATTCACCCCTCCACTTT
CDR3 protein: CAWSPGHVNSPLHF
clone size: NA
D gene: NA
V gene: TRBV30
J gene: TRBJ1-6

CDR3 DNA: TGTGCCACCAGGACAGGGGAAAAGGGTCGTGGCTACACCTTC
CDR3 protein: CATRTGEKGRGYTF
clone size: NA
D gene: TRBD1
V gene: TRBV6-5
J gene: TRBJ1-2

CDR3 DNA: TGTGCCAGCTCACCACGCGGACAGGGCTCAGGAAACACCATATATTTT
CDR3 protein: CASSPRGQGSGNTIYF
clone size: NA
D gene: TRBD1
V gene: TRBV18
J gene: TRBJ1-3

CDR3 DNA: TGTGCCAGCAGCCAAGATTACAGGGCCCCCAATCAGCCCCAGCATTTT
CDR3 protein: CASSQDYRAPNQPQHF
clone size: few
D gene: NA
V gene: TRBV3-1/TRBV3-2
J gene: TRBJ1-5